Below are 17 T cell receptor beta chains sequenced from a single sample in a study of blood T cell repertoires in COVID-19. The assay was immunoSEQ multiplex PCR, and TCRdb's table has in-frame clones only and misses some. The sample shows around 70,000 clones, around 90% of them seen only once. Sequencing used peripheral blood. Source of these receptors: a human donor in a cohort sampled during active COVID-19.

The chain links TRBV6-6 to TRBJ2-3; 13 bases agree with TRBD2. Germline CDR1 is MNHNY and CDR2 is SVGAGI (reference sequence). This CDR3 is 16 amino acids long. J lost 3 bases, V lost 3 bases, and 3 bases had no gene match. The CDR3 nucleotides read TGTGCCAGCAGTTATGGGACTAGCGGGGTTACAGATACGCAGTATTTT. Amino acids: CASSYGTSGVTDTQYF.

V usage is TRBV27 and J usage is TRBJ2-3, with 11 bases that match TRBD2. The CDR3 covers 19 residues. The V gene end was trimmed by 0 bases and the J gene end by 2 bases; junction bases not matched to a gene: 10. The germline V gene has CDR1 MNHEY and CDR2 SMNVEV (reference sequence). CDR3 in amino acids: CASSLSRLAGGRPTDTQYF. The DNA of the CDR3 is TGTGCCAGCAGTTTATCGCGGCTAGCGGGGGGTAGACCCACAGATACGCAGTATTTT.

This chain joins TRBV4-1 and TRBJ2-5; 7 positions match TRBD1. V lost 2 bases, J lost 4 bases, and 10 bases stayed unmatched. Germline CDR1 and CDR2: MGHRA and YSYEKL. The CDR3 spans 16 residues. The CDR3 nucleotides are TGCGCCAGCAGCCAACCTACAGGGGTTGAAGGAGAGACCCAGTACTTC. It translates to CASSQPTGVEGETQYF.

Only one count was recorded for this clone. This chain joins TRBV5-1 and TRBJ2-5; TRBD2 aligns across 9 bases. V was pared by 5 bases and J by 3 bases, with 8 bases of the junction left unmatched. The germline gives CDR1 SGHRS, CDR2 YFSETQ. The CDR3 covers 15 residues. CDR3 coding DNA: TGCGCCAGCAGGACTGGGCGGGGGGGAAAAGAGACCCAGTACTTC. It codes for CASRTGRGGKETQYF.

The rearrangement joins TRBV24-1 to TRBJ2-3; TRBD2 aligns across 8 bases. In germline, CDR1 is KGHDR, CDR2 SFDVKD. The CDR3 contains 17 residues. The V gene end was trimmed by 0 bases and the J gene end by 7 bases; junction bases not matched to a gene: 11. CDR3 region: CATSDLQGSGIGNTQYF. DNA of the CDR3: TGTGCCACCAGTGATTTGCAGGGTAGCGGGATAGGGAATACGCAGTATTTT.

CDR3 protein: CASSPGLQGNTEAFF. DNA of the CDR3: TGTGCCAGCTCACCAGGTTTACAGGGGAACACTGAAGCTTTCTTT. The chain is built from TRBV18 and TRBJ1-1; D is perhaps TRBD1 (6 bases). Germline values: CDR1 KGHSH, CDR2 LQKENI. The CDR3 length is 15 residues. V gave up 2 bases and J gave up 1 base, with 11 bases separating them.

The chain uses TRBV25-1 and TRBJ1-5; no clear D. In germline, CDR1 is MGHDK, CDR2 SYGVNS. The CDR3 covers 13 residues. V lost 1 base and J 9 bases, leaving 10 bases between the germline ends. The CDR3, as DNA: TGTGCCAGCAGTGAATCTTTCGGGAGGCCCCAGCATTTT. This encodes CASSESFGRPQHF.

The rearrangement links TRBV5-1 to TRBJ2-3; 7 positions agree with TRBD2. Germline assignment: CDR1 SGHRS and CDR2 YFSETQ. CDR3 length equals 15 residues. The ends lost 2 bases at V and 0 bases at J; junction bases unmatched: 3. CDR3 protein: CASSFGGSSTDTQYF. CDR3 nucleotide sequence: TGCGCCAGCAGCTTCGGCGGGAGTAGCACAGATACGCAGTATTTT. Together with reference TRBV5-1 and TRBJ2-3, the CDR3 gives the full variable domain: KAGVTQTPRYLIKTRGQQVTLSCSPISGHRSVSWYQQTPGQGLQFLFEYFSETQRNKGNFPGRFSGRQFSNSRSEMNVSTLELGDSALYLCASSFGGSSTDTQYFGPGTRLTVL.

This chain uses TRBV7-8 with TRBJ2-5; 11 nucleotides agree with TRBD2. V lost 5 bases and J lost 4; bases outside the gene matches: 9. Germline assignment: CDR1 SGHVS and CDR2 FQNEAQ. The CDR3 has 16 residues. The CDR3 coding sequence is TGTGCCAGCAGCCTAAGTGGTACTAGCGGGAGAGAGACCCAGTACTTC. Amino acid sequence: CASSLSGTSGRETQYF.

The genes are TRBV4-3 and TRBJ2-7; TRBD2 matches 8 bases. The CDR3 length is 16 residues. Germline V gene lookup returns CDR1 LGHNA and CDR2 YSLEER. V trimming: 0 bases; J trimming: 4 bases; junction bases outside the gene matches: 8. The CDR3 sequence is CASSQDLSGRPYEQYF. The CDR3 region has the DNA TGCGCCAGCAGCCAAGATCTGAGCGGGAGACCTTACGAGCAGTACTTC.

This sequence joins TRBV25-1 and TRBJ1-4, with D perhaps TRBD1 (5 bases). Germline CDR1 MGHDK, CDR2 SYGVNS. This CDR3 has 16 residues. The V end lost 3 bases, the J end lost 6 bases, and 17 bases lay between the germline ends. The CDR3 loop reads CASSDLLGGTDEKLFF. CDR3 DNA: TGTGCCAGCAGTGACCTCCTGGGGGGGACCGATGAAAAACTGTTTTTT.

This chain joins TRBV28 and TRBJ2-1; 10 bases are shared with TRBD2. The V segment lost 8 bases and the J segment 6 bases; nucleotides outside the gene matches: 13. Germline CDR1 MDHEN, CDR2 SYDVKM. The CDR3 spans 16 residues. CDR3 in DNA: TGTGCCAGCCTGACATATAATAGCGGGAGGTCCAATGAGCAGTTCTTC. It specifies CASLTYNSGRSNEQFF.

V is TRBV6-5 and J is TRBJ2-7, with TRBD2 matching 8 bases. The CDR3 is 15 amino acids. CDR1 and CDR2 from the germline V gene are MNHEY and SVGAGI. V gave up 7 bases and J gave up 9 bases; unmatched junction bases: 17. The CDR3 DNA is TGTGCCAGCATCCTTAGCGGGACTGGGGCTGCCGGGCAGTACTTC. Encoded protein: CASILSGTGAAGQYF.

The chain couples TRBV7-3 to TRBJ2-5, with TRBD2 as a possible D gene (6 bases). Germline values: CDR1 SGHTA, CDR2 FQGTGA. The V and J ends lost 0 bases and 0 bases respectively, with 11 bases between them. This CDR3 is 16 amino acids long. DNA of the CDR3: TGTGCCAGCAGCTTAACGGGTCTAGCGCACCAAGAGACCCAGTACTTC. Its protein is CASSLTGLAHQETQYF.

The table lists this clone with a count of one. The chain has TRBV6-6 and TRBJ2-2; 8 nucleotides line up with TRBD1. The CDR3 has 16 residues. Germline lookup yields CDR1 MNHNY and CDR2 SVGAGI (reference sequence). Trimming took 2 bases from V and 7 from J; bases not matched to a gene: 9. The CDR3 loop is CASSYPSDRGDGELFF. CDR3 nucleotides: TGTGCCAGCAGTTACCCCTCCGACAGGGGTGACGGGGAGCTGTTTTTT.

The CDR3 loop reads CATGGAGDFTGELFF. CDR3 coding DNA: TGTGCCACCGGCGGAGCGGGGGATTTCACCGGGGAGCTGTTTTTT. The chain couples TRBV6-6 to TRBJ2-2; 8 nucleotides agree with TRBD2. V trimming: 10 bases; J trimming: 4 bases; junction bases outside the gene matches: 11. Germline lookup yields CDR1 MNHNY and CDR2 SVGAGI (reference sequence). The CDR3 spans 15 residues.

This chain uses TRBV28 with TRBJ2-7; D is perhaps TRBD1 (5 bases). CDR3 length equals 16 residues. CDR1 and CDR2 (germline): MDHEN, SYDVKM. The V end was cut by 7 bases, the J end by 3 bases, with 22 bases between. CDR3 region: CASIGQGKSIYYEQYF. CDR3 DNA: TGTGCCAGCATAGGGCAGGGAAAGTCAATATACTACGAGCAGTACTTC.